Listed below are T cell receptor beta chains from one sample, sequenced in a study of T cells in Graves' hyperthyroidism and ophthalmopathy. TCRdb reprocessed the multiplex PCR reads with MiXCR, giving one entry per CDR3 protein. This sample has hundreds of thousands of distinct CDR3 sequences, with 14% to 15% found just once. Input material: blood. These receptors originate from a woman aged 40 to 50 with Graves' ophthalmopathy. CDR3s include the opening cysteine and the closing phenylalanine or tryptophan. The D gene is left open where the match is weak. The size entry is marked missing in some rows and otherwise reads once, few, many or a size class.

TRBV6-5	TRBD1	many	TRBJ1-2	CASSFGRGYRNYGYTF	TGTGCCAGCAGTTTTGGCAGGGGGTACCGTAACTATGGCTACACCTTC
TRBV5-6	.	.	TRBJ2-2	CASSFSGRGELFF	TGTGCCAGCAGCTTCTCGGGTCGCGGGGAGCTGTTTTTT
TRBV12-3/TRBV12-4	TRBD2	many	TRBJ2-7	CASSTGLAALWYF	TGTGCCAGCAGCACGGGACTAGCGGCACTCTGGTACTTC
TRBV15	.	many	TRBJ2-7	CATPHKLGTYEQYF	TGTGCCACCCCACACAAACTAGGGACCTACGAGCAGTACTTC
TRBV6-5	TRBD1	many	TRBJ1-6	CASSYSGRGGSPLHF	TGCGCCAGCAGTTACTCGGGCAGGGGGGGCTCACCCCTCCACTTT
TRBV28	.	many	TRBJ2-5	CASSFLGLETQYF	TGTGCCAGCAGTTTTCTGGGGCTGGAGACCCAGTACTTC
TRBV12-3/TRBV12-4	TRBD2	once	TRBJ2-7	CASSLGTSYWYEQYF	TGTGCCAGCAGTTTGGGGACTAGCTATTGGTACGAGCAGTACTTC
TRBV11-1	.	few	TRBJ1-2	CASSRSGGAEDYGYTF	TGTGCCAGCAGCCGCAGCGGGGGGGCAGAGGACTATGGCTACACCTTC
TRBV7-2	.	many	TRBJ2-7	CASSLLGSYEQYF	TGTGCCAGCAGCTTATTGGGATCCTACGAGCAGTACTTC
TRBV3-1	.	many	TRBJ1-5	CASSQERNQPQHF	TGTGCCAGCAGCCAAGAAAGGAACCAGCCCCAGCATTTT
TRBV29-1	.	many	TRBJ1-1	CSVGHMNTEAFF	TGCAGCGTAGGACACATGAACACTGAAGCTTTCTTT
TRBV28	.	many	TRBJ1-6	CASTSPRGPLHF	TGTGCCAGCACCTCCCCGCGCGGACCCCTCCACTTT
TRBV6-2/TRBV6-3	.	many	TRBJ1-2	CASTQDPYGYTF	TGTGCCAGCACGCAGGATCCCTATGGCTACACCTTC
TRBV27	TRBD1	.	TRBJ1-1	CASSADPGQGRPEAFF	TGTGCCAGCAGTGCAGATCCGGGACAGGGTAGGCCTGAAGCTTTCTTT
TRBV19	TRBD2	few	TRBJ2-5	CASSIAGLAGGTQETQYF	TGTGCCAGTAGTATAGCGGGACTAGCGGGAGGTACCCAAGAGACCCAGTACTTC
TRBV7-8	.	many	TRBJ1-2	CASSLGLANYGYTF	TGTGCCAGCAGCTTAGGGCTCGCCAACTATGGCTACACCTTC
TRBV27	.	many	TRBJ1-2	CASSGPGSGYTF	TGTGCCAGCAGTGGTCCTGGAAGTGGCTACACCTTC
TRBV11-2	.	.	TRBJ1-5	CASSLESGDQPQHF	TGTGCCAGCAGCCTAGAATCAGGGGATCAGCCCCAGCATTTT
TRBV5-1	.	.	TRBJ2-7	CASSPFGGPYEQYF	TGCGCCAGCAGCCCCTTCGGGGGGCCCTACGAGCAGTACTTC
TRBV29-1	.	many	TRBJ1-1	CSVSDGGNTEAFF	TGCAGCGTTTCGGATGGAGGGAACACTGAAGCTTTCTTT
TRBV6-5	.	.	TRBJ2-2	CASRRVTGELFF	TGTGCCAGCAGAAGGGTAACCGGGGAGCTGTTTTTT
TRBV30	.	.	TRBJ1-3	CAWSEFGGSGNTIYF	TGTGCCTGGAGCGAATTCGGGGGATCCGGAAACACCATATATTTT
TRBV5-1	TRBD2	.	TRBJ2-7	CASSSNAGTSGSYEQYF	TGCGCCAGCAGCTCTAACGCCGGGACTAGCGGGAGCTACGAGCAGTACTTC
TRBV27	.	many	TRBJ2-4	CASSSLGPGRFNTQYF	TGTGCCAGCAGTTCCCTCGGGCCAGGGAGATTCAACACTCAGTACTTC
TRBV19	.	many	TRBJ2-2	CASSISRNTGELFF	TGTGCCAGTAGTATAAGCAGGAACACCGGGGAGCTGTTTTTT
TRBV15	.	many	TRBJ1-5	CATSRDKGMGQPQHF	TGTGCCACCAGCAGAGATAAGGGGATGGGACAGCCCCAGCATTTT
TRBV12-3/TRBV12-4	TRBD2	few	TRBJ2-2	CASSFSGGAGELFF	TGTGCCAGCAGTTTTAGCGGGGGGGCCGGGGAGCTGTTTTTT
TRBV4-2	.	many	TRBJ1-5	CASSKGEDQPQHF	TGTGCCAGCAGCAAAGGGGAGGATCAGCCCCAGCATTTT
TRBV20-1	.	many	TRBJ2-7	CSARPSPGGEQYF	TGCAGTGCTAGGCCCAGTCCAGGCGGCGAGCAGTACTTC
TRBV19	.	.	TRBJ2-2	CASSIIERGGELFF	TGTGCCAGTAGTATCATCGAACGGGGCGGGGAGCTGTTTTTT
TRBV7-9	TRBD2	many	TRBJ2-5	CASSQSGSQETQYF	TGTGCCAGCAGCCAAAGCGGGAGTCAAGAGACCCAGTACTTC
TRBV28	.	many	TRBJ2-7	CASKQGSAYEQYF	TGTGCCAGCAAGCAAGGTAGTGCCTACGAGCAGTACTTC
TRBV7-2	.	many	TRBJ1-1	CASSKQTGTEAFF	TGTGCCAGCAGCAAACAGACAGGCACTGAAGCTTTCTTT
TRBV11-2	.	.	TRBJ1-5	CASSLERPGARNQPQHF	TGTGCCAGCAGCTTAGAAAGGCCGGGTGCAAGGAATCAGCCCCAGCATTTT
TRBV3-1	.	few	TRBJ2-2	CASSHWGGDGELFF	TGTGCCAGCAGCCACTGGGGCGGAGACGGGGAGCTGTTTTTT
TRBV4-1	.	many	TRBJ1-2	CASSQVGQGTYGYTF	TGCGCCAGCAGCCAAGTCGGGCAGGGAACCTATGGCTACACCTTC
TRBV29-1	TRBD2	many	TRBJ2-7	CSVERGSLGEQYF	TGCAGCGTTGAGCGCGGGAGCTTGGGCGAGCAGTACTTC
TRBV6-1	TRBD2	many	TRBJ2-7	CATSLGLATYEQYF	TGTGCCACGTCTCTAGGACTAGCCACCTACGAGCAGTACTTC
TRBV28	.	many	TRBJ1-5	CASTPRGEGNQPQHF	TGTGCCAGCACCCCCCGCGGGGAGGGCAATCAGCCCCAGCATTTT
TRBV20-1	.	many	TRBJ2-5	CSAARLETQYF	TGCAGTGCTGCCAGGTTGGAGACCCAGTACTTC
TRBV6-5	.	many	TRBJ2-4	CASSPGRGMAKNIQYF	TGTGCCAGCAGTCCGGGGAGGGGGATGGCCAAAAACATTCAGTACTTC
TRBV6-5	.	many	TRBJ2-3	CATLPDGSTDTQYF	TGTGCCACCCTCCCGGACGGCAGCACAGATACGCAGTATTTT
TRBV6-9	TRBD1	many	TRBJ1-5	CASSYKGTGFGNQPQHF	TGTGCCAGCAGTTATAAAGGGACAGGGTTTGGCAATCAGCCCCAGCATTTT
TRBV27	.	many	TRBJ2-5	CASSDPRGKMGETQYF	TGTGCCAGCAGCGACCCCCGAGGGAAAATGGGGGAGACCCAGTACTTC
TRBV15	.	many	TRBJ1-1	CATSRDRPGATEAFF	TGTGCCACCAGCAGAGATCGGCCAGGGGCGACTGAAGCTTTCTTT
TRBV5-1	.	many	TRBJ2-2	CASSLASGTGELFF	TGCGCCAGCAGCTTGGCTTCAGGGACCGGGGAGCTGTTTTTT
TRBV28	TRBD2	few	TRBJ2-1	CASSAPTSGSVDEQFF	TGTGCCAGCAGCGCACCGACTAGCGGGAGTGTAGATGAGCAGTTCTTC
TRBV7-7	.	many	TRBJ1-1	CASSVRETNTEAFF	TGTGCTAGCAGCGTTAGGGAGACGAACACTGAAGCTTTCTTT
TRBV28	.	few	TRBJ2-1	CASSRDSDNEQFF	TGTGCCAGCAGTCGGGACTCCGATAATGAGCAGTTCTTC
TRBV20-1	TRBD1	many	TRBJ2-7	CSVNRDSYEQYF	TGCAGTGTAAACCGGGACAGTTACGAGCAGTACTTC
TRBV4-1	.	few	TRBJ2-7	CASSQDPASTYEQYF	TGCGCCAGCAGCCAAGATCCAGCTTCCACCTACGAGCAGTACTTC
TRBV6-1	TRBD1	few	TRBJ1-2	CASSTGQGPSPYTF	TGTGCCAGCAGTACGGGACAGGGGCCCAGCCCCTACACCTTC
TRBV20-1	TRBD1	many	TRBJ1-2	CSAQTPYSGQGLSYTF	TGCAGTGCCCAAACCCCCTACTCGGGACAGGGCCTTAGCTACACCTTC